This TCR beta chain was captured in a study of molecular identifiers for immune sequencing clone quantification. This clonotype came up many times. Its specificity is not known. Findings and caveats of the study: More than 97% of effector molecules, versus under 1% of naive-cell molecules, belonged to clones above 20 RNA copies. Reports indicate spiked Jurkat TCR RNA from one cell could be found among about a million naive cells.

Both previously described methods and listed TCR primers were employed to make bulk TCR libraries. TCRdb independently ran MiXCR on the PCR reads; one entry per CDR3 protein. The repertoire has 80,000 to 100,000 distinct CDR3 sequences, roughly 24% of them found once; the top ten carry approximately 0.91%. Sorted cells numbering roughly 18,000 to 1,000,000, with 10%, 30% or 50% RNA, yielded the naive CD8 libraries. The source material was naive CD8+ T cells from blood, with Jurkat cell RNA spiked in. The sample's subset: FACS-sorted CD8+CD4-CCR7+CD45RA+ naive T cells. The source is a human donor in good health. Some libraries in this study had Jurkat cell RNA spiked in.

The CDR3 DNA reads TGTGCCAGCAGCGTTCAACCAGGGCCCGAGCAGTACTTC. Protein: CASSVQPGPEQYF. V gene TRBV9 combines with J gene TRBJ2-7; perhaps TRBD1 as D (5 bases). This CDR3 is built from 13 residues. Germline CDR1 is SGDLS and CDR2 is YYNGEE. Trimming shortened V by 2 bases and J by 6 bases, and 12 bases separated the two germline ends.